The 14 T cell receptor beta chains in this list originate from one sample, sequenced in a study of cytomegalovirus exposure and HLA in healthy donors (dated by TCRdb to 2017 to 2019). Receptors were amplified or captured by the immunoSEQ multiplex PCR assay. For the multiplex PCR, a mixture combining 60 forward primers for TCR Vbeta segments and 13 reverse primers for TCR Jbeta segments was used. As stored in TCRdb, this immuneACCESS dataset retains in-frame rearrangements with V and J assigned. A fraction of the clones does not appear; measured against another copy, unresolved V genes explain less than half of the discrepancy, and the remainder lacks a known reason. The sample table holds some 75,000 clones, of which 78% were seen once. Of the sample, approximately 5.6% falls within the top ten clones. The sequenced sample consisted of PBMCs. The receptors shown here come from a man aged 18 to 35 in good health and CMV-seropositive.

In this sample, this clone turned up a few times. This chain joins TRBV6-1 and TRBJ1-4; 7 nucleotides match TRBD1. The V gene end was trimmed by 4 bases and the J gene end by 8 bases; junction bases not matched to a gene: 4. Germline V CDR1 and CDR2: MNHNS, SASEGT. The CDR3 has 13 residues. DNA for the CDR3: TGTGCCAGCAGTGCAGGGGGTCGGGAAAAACTGTTTTTT. It codes for CASSAGGREKLFF.

In its sample, this clone was seen a few times. The chain uses TRBV18 and TRBJ2-2, with D perhaps TRBD1 (6 bases). This CDR3 has 16 residues. V lost 2 bases and J 2 bases, leaving 12 bases between the germline ends. Germline CDR1 is KGHSH and CDR2 is LQKENI. CDR3 DNA sequence: TGTGCCAGCTCACCAACAGGGAGCTTCAACACCGGGGAGCTGTTTTTT. The encoded protein is CASSPTGSFNTGELFF.

In regard to this clone: The same CDR3 arises from other DNA sequences in this sample as well. J is TRBJ1-1 and V is TRBV9; the match to TRBD1 covers 7 bases. The V gene end was trimmed by 0 bases and the J gene end by 4 bases; junction bases not matched to a gene: 0. CDR3 size: 13 residues. CDR1 and CDR2 (germline): SGDLS, YYNGEE. CDR3 DNA: TGTGCCAGCAGCGTAGACAGGGGCACTGAAGCTTTCTTT. It is translated as CASSVDRGTEAFF.

Only a few counts were recorded for this clone. V is TRBV2 and J is TRBJ2-2; 8 bases fit TRBD1. Trimming at V came to 11 bases and at J to 4 bases, leaving 0 bases not matched to a gene. Germline V gives CDR1 SNHLY, CDR2 FYNNEI. This CDR3 spans 11 amino acids. CDR3 in DNA: TGTGCCGGACAGGGCACCGGGGAGCTGTTTTTT. Its protein product is CAGQGTGELFF.

V is TRBV29-1 and J is TRBJ2-7; 7 nucleotides match TRBD1. Germline V gives CDR1 SQVTM, CDR2 ANQGSEA. J gave up 8 bases and V 1 base, and 5 bases lay outside the gene matches. The CDR3 is 12 residues long. CDR3 coding DNA: TGCAGCGTTGAAGGCAGGGACAGAAAGCAGTACTTC. Its translation: CSVEGRDRKQYF.

J is TRBJ1-1 and V is TRBV19; no firm D call. The germline V gene has CDR1 LNHDA and CDR2 SQIVND (reference sequence). The CDR3 extends over 13 amino acids. V was pared by 5 bases and J by 1 base, with 8 bases between. In nucleotides, the CDR3 is TGTGCCAGTAGTGCCCTCGGGAACACTGAAGCTTTCTTT. Translating gives CASSALGNTEAFF.

J is TRBJ2-6 and V is TRBV5-1; D is uncertain. CDR1 and CDR2 from the germline V gene are SGHRS and YFSETQ. Trimming shortened V by 1 base and J by 2 bases, and 4 bases separated the two germline ends. The CDR3 loop spans 14 amino acids. CDR3 in amino acids: CASSLTAGANVLTF. CDR3 coding DNA: TGCGCCAGCAGCTTGACAGCTGGGGCCAACGTCCTGACTTTC.

The chain couples TRBV27 to TRBJ2-2; 10 positions agree with TRBD2. The CDR3 runs to 21 residues. Germline V gene lookup returns CDR1 MNHEY and CDR2 SMNVEV (reference sequence). The junction had 21 bases not matched to a gene; V was cut back by 3 bases and J by 5 bases. The CDR3: CASSLLSGRRIGERGTGELFF. In nucleotides, the CDR3 is TGTGCCAGCAGTTTGCTTAGCGGGAGGAGAATTGGCGAACGAGGGACCGGGGAGCTGTTTTTT.

The rearrangement links TRBV20-1 to TRBJ1-5; D unresolved. The germline V and J ends were trimmed by 8 bases and 7 bases, with 6 bases remaining between them. The CDR3 covers 9 residues. The germline gives CDR1 DFQATT, CDR2 SNEGSKA (reference sequence). For the CDR3, the DNA is TGCAGTCCAGAACAGCCCCAGCATTTT. Its translation is CSPEQPQHF.

The gene calls are TRBV28 and TRBJ2-5, with a tentative D call TRBD1 (6 bases). The DNA matches TRBJ2-7 better at its end, which makes the J call doubtful. This CDR3 has 14 residues. CDR1 and CDR2 (germline): MDHEN, SYDVKM. The CDR3 loop reads CASRDTGNLHEQYF. CDR3 DNA: TGTGCCAGCAGAGATACAGGGAACCTTCACGAGCAGTACTTC.

The genes are TRBV6-5 and TRBJ2-5; D remains unclear. The CDR3 runs 12 residues. V lost 8 bases to trimming and J lost 4 bases, with 11 bases between them. CDR1 and CDR2 from the germline V gene are MNHEY and SVGAGI. The CDR3 sequence: CASSGVGETQYF. Written as DNA, the CDR3 is TGTGCCAGCTCAGGTGTGGGAGAGACCCAGTACTTC.

The chain links TRBV2 to TRBJ2-7; 8 nucleotides line up with TRBD1. Germline V gene lookup returns CDR1 SNHLY and CDR2 FYNNEI. The CDR3 is 15 amino acids. V lost 5 bases and J lost 7; bases outside the gene matches: 13. The CDR3 is CASSHGGQGIWEQYF. As DNA, the CDR3 is TGTGCCAGCAGTCATGGAGGACAGGGAATCTGGGAGCAGTACTTC.

V gene TRBV4-1 combines with J gene TRBJ1-4; possibly TRBD1 for D (6 bases). V was cut by 2 bases and J by 5 bases, with 21 bases left in between. The CDR3 extends over 18 amino acids. CDR1 MGHRA and CDR2 YSYEKL come from the germline V gene. As DNA, the CDR3 is TGCGCCAGCAGCCAAATGGGAGGGAGGGGGGTAAGAAATGAAAAACTGTTTTTT. Translation: CASSQMGGRGVRNEKLFF.

The V call is TRBV19, the J call TRBJ2-1; 10 bases match TRBD2. The V gene end was trimmed by 4 bases and the J gene end by 3 bases; junction bases not matched to a gene: 0. The CDR3 contains 14 residues. The germline V gene has CDR1 LNHDA and CDR2 SQIVND (reference sequence). The CDR3 DNA reads TGTGCCAGTAGTAGGACTAGCGGCTACAATGAGCAGTTCTTC. This translates into CASSRTSGYNEQFF. The whole variable domain, filled in from reference TRBV19 and TRBJ2-1, reads DGGITQSPKYLFRKEGQNVTLSCEQNLNHDAMYWYRQDPGQGLRLIYYSQIVNDFQKGDIAEGYSVSREKKESFPLTVTSAQKNPTAFYLCASSRTSGYNEQFFGPGTRLTVL.